These 27 T cell receptor beta chains were all obtained from the same sample, sequenced in a study of control samples from healthy donors and cancer patients. Sequenced by immunoSEQ multiplex PCR; TCRdb stores in-frame clones only, minus some. Found here are some 200,000 clones, around 94% of them singletons; the top ten hold about 1.6%. Material: blood. The receptors derive from a man between 45 and 60 years old in good health.

J is TRBJ2-7 and V is TRBV7-2; D unclear. Trimming shortened V by 5 bases and J by 9 bases, and 14 bases separated the two germline ends. This CDR3 comprises 12 residues. Germline V gives CDR1 SGHTA, CDR2 FQGNSA. The CDR3: CASSPVGFRQYF. The CDR3 bases are TGTGCCAGCAGCCCAGTGGGTTTCCGGCAGTACTTC.

The V call is TRBV15, the J call TRBJ2-2; TRBD2 aligns across 11 bases. V lost 3 bases to trimming and J lost 8 bases; unmatched junction nucleotides: 5. This CDR3 has 15 amino acids. CDR1 and CDR2 (germline): LNHNV, YYDKDF (reference sequence). CDR3 sequence (DNA): TGTGCCACCAGCAGGGAACTAGCGGGGGAGGGGGAGCTGTTTTTT. Translated, it gives CATSRELAGEGELFF.

The rearrangement uses TRBV6-5 and TRBJ1-1; D perhaps matches TRBD1 (5 bases). Trimming removed 7 bases at V and 0 bases at J, with 12 bases between. The germline V gene encodes CDR1 MNHEY and CDR2 SVGAGI. The CDR3 runs 14 residues. CDR3 protein: CASTTGGMNTEAFF. The CDR3 nucleotides read TGTGCCAGCACCACAGGCGGGATGAACACTGAAGCTTTCTTT.

V is TRBV6-5 and J is TRBJ2-7; a weak D match, TRBD1 (6 bases). V lost 6 bases, J lost 7 bases, and 16 bases lay in between. CDR3 length equals 13 residues. The germline V gene encodes CDR1 MNHEY and CDR2 SVGAGI. CDR3 amino acids: CASSQRQETEQYV. CDR3 DNA: TGTGCCAGCAGCCAACGACAGGAAACGGAGCAGTACGTC.

The chain employs TRBV5-4 and TRBJ1-1, with a weak D call TRBD1 (5 bases). The CDR3 is 16 residues long. Trimming shortened V by 3 bases and J by 6 bases, and 21 bases separated the two germline ends. CDR1 SGHNT and CDR2 YYREEE come from the germline V gene (reference sequence). The CDR3 reads CASSSGGGAITAEAFF. CDR3 sequence (DNA): TGTGCCAGCAGCTCGGGGGGAGGGGCGATCACAGCTGAAGCTTTCTTT.

V usage is TRBV5-1 and J usage is TRBJ1-1, with unresolved D. This CDR3 comprises 14 residues. Looked up from germline, CDR1 is SGHRS and CDR2 is YFSETQ. V lost 4 bases and J lost 0, with 10 bases in between. Here the CDR3 DNA reads TGCGCCAGCAGCCCTGTTACCGTGAACACTGAAGCTTTCTTT. It codes for CASSPVTVNTEAFF.

The chain combines TRBV28 with TRBJ1-2; D gene uncertain. V was clipped by 7 bases and J by 2 bases, with 8 bases between them. This CDR3 is 12 amino acids long. Germline CDR1 MDHEN, CDR2 SYDVKM. CDR3 amino acids: CASTTVNYGYTF. The CDR3 region has the DNA TGTGCCAGCACAACAGTAAACTATGGCTACACCTTC.

The rearrangement joins TRBV5-1 to TRBJ1-2, with D uncertain. V was trimmed by 4 bases and J by 4 bases, leaving 14 bases between them. From germline, CDR1 is SGHRS and CDR2 YFSETQ. This CDR3 has 14 residues. CDR3 in DNA: TGCGCCAGCAGCCCCTTACCAAGTACCTATGGCTACACCTTC. Amino acid sequence: CASSPLPSTYGYTF.

V gene TRBV27 combines with J gene TRBJ1-1; tentative D call: TRBD1 (6 bases). This CDR3 comprises 15 residues. V lost 4 bases to trimming and J lost 2 bases, with 14 bases between them. Germline V gene lookup returns CDR1 MNHEY and CDR2 SMNVEV (reference sequence). CDR3 DNA: TGTGCCAGCAGTTACGGATGGGGGCCTAACACTGAAGCTTTCTTT. Protein product: CASSYGWGPNTEAFF.

The J gene is TRBJ2-7, the V gene TRBV6-1; 10 bases fit TRBD1. This CDR3 has 15 residues. Germline trimming cut 2 bases from V and 4 bases from J; bases unmatched to any gene: 5. Germline lookup yields CDR1 MNHNS and CDR2 SASEGT. The CDR3 is CASSEPGQGLYEQYF. The CDR3 DNA reads TGTGCCAGCAGTGAACCGGGACAGGGGCTTTACGAGCAGTACTTC.

The chain has TRBV5-1 and TRBJ1-3, with 9 nucleotides matching TRBD1. The CDR3 consists of 14 residues. Germline-derived CDR1 and CDR2 are SGHRS and YFSETQ. Trimming at V came to 3 bases and at J to 7 bases, leaving 5 bases not matched to a gene. In DNA, the CDR3 is TGCGCCAGCAGCTGGGGACAGGGATGGAACACCATATATTTT. Translating it yields CASSWGQGWNTIYF.

This clone was seen only once. J is TRBJ1-1 and V is TRBV5-5; D is undetermined. The CDR3 totals 14 residues. Germline CDR1 SGHKS, CDR2 YYEKEE (reference sequence). V lost 0 bases and J lost 0, with 6 bases in between. The CDR3 region has the DNA TGTGCCAGCAGCTTGGTGGGTATGAACACTGAAGCTTTCTTT. Amino acid sequence: CASSLVGMNTEAFF.

The chain links TRBV29-1 to TRBJ1-1; D gene uncertain. The V end lost 5 bases, the J end lost 1 base, and 5 bases lay between the germline ends. CDR1 is SQVTM and CDR2 is ANQGSEA in the germline V gene. The CDR3 is made up of 11 amino acids. CDR3 amino acids: CSVLSNTEAFF. In DNA form, the CDR3 reads TGCAGCGTTCTTTCGAACACTGAAGCTTTCTTT.

This chain connects TRBV6-5 to TRBJ1-3; 7 positions agree with TRBD1. Germline V lookup: CDR1 MNHEY, CDR2 SVGAGI. The CDR3 runs to 15 residues. J was trimmed by 2 bases and V by 5 bases; bases with no gene match: 6. In DNA, the CDR3 is TGTGCCAGCAGTCGTGAAAGGGGGCCTGGAAACACCATATATTTT. Translated, it gives CASSRERGPGNTIYF.

This rearrangement joins TRBV29-1 to TRBJ2-5; possibly TRBD2 for D (5 bases). V lost 8 bases and J lost 2, with 15 bases in between. CDR3 length: 13 amino acids. Germline CDR1 and CDR2: SQVTM and ANQGSEA. The CDR3 bases are TGCAGCATCTGCCGAGGGCGACAAGAGACCCAGTACTTC. It yields the protein CSICRGRQETQYF.

The V gene is TRBV9, the J gene TRBJ2-5; 7 nucleotides line up with TRBD1. The CDR3 contains 13 residues. Germline assignment: CDR1 SGDLS and CDR2 YYNGEE. V lost 3 bases, J lost 4 bases, and 3 bases stayed unmatched. Here the CDR3 reads CASSARQGETQYF. As DNA, the CDR3 is TGTGCCAGCAGCGCGAGACAGGGAGAGACCCAGTACTTC.

This clone was found once. For the CDR3, the DNA is TGTGCCAGCAGCCCGAGAATGGGAACTGAAGCTTTCTTT. This encodes CASSPRMGTEAFF. The chain employs TRBV3-1 (or the pseudogene TRBV3-2) and TRBJ1-1; no definite D call. The germline V and J ends were trimmed by 4 bases and 5 bases, with 11 bases remaining between them. This CDR3 region has 13 residues. CDR1 and CDR2 (germline): LGHDT, YNNKEL (reference sequence).

DNA of the CDR3: TGTGCCAGCAGTGATCAGGGTAATCAGCCCCAGCATTTT. Its translation: CASSDQGNQPQHF. The rearrangement uses TRBV6-1 and TRBJ1-5, with D perhaps matching TRBD1 (5 bases). With 3 bases removed from V and 4 bases from J, the gap between germline ends came to 7 bases. Per the germline V gene, CDR1 is MNHNS and CDR2 is SASEGT. The CDR3 loop spans 13 amino acids.

The V call is TRBV4-2, the J call TRBJ2-1, with D maybe TRBD2 (5 bases). The CDR3 has 16 residues. Germline CDR1 is LGHNA and CDR2 is YNFKEQ. Trimming shortened V by 4 bases and J by 2 bases, and 15 bases separated the two germline ends. CDR3 sequence: CASSPPGSITYNEQFF. As DNA, the CDR3 is TGTGCCAGCAGCCCGCCGGGATCTATCACCTACAATGAGCAGTTCTTC.

V and J are TRBV6-1 and TRBJ1-3; D not resolved. There are 19 residues in the CDR3. Germline assignment: CDR1 MNHNS and CDR2 SASEGT. Trimming took 4 bases from V and 0 from J, leaving 22 bases between them. The chain's CDR3 is CASSVRGSHRPYSGNTIYF. The CDR3 DNA reads as TGTGCCAGCAGTGTAAGAGGAAGCCACCGACCATACTCTGGAAACACCATATATTTT.

J is TRBJ2-5 and V is TRBV9, with 10 bases identical to TRBD2. Losses at the gene ends were 3 bases for V and 1 base for J; bases not matched to a gene: 3. The germline CDR1 and CDR2 sequences are SGDLS and YYNGEE. The CDR3 covers 15 residues. CDR3 sequence reads: CASSGTSGIQETQYF. The CDR3 DNA reads as TGTGCCAGCAGCGGGACTAGCGGTATCCAAGAGACCCAGTACTTC.

The V call is TRBV6-5, the J call TRBJ1-6, with D hard to call. The V gene's germline CDR1 is MNHEY and CDR2 SVGAGI. The CDR3 has 13 residues. V was clipped by 5 bases and J by 1 base, with 3 bases between them. CDR3 DNA: TGTGCCAGCAGTCGATCCTATAATTCACCCCTCCACTTT. It encodes CASSRSYNSPLHF.

J is TRBJ2-2 and V is TRBV10-3, with 8 nucleotides matching TRBD2. The length of the CDR3 is 13 residues. J gave up 7 bases and V 10 bases, and 8 bases lay outside the gene matches. The germline CDR1 and CDR2 sequences are ENHRY and SYGVKD. The CDR3 loop is CATRGGQDGELFF. The CDR3 DNA is TGTGCCACACGGGGGGGCCAAGACGGGGAGCTGTTTTTT.

The J gene is TRBJ2-4, the V gene TRBV5-4, with D unclear. The CDR3 contains 14 residues. Germline-derived CDR1 and CDR2 are SGHNT and YYREEE (reference sequence). The V end lost 0 bases, the J end lost 0 bases, and 4 bases lay between the germline ends. The CDR3 is CASSLGTAKNIQYF. CDR3 sequence (DNA): TGTGCCAGCAGCTTGGGGACAGCCAAAAACATTCAGTACTTC.

The rearrangement joins TRBV24-1 to TRBJ1-6; D not resolved. The CDR3 is 13 residues long. Germline V gives CDR1 KGHDR, CDR2 SFDVKD. The V and J ends lost 9 bases and 10 bases respectively, with 15 bases between them. The CDR3 DNA reads TGTGCCACCTCACGGGGAAAGGGCTCACCCCTCCACTTT. It is translated as CATSRGKGSPLHF.

This rearrangement joins TRBV6-5 to TRBJ2-5; a possible D gene is TRBD2 (5 bases). The germline V gene has CDR1 MNHEY and CDR2 SVGAGI. The CDR3 runs 10 residues. Trimming removed 7 bases at V and 5 bases at J, with 5 bases between. CDR3: CASTGETQYF. The CDR3, as DNA: TGTGCCAGCACGGGGGAGACCCAGTACTTC.

This clone was seen a single time. The rearrangement links TRBV6-5 to TRBJ1-4; maybe TRBD1 (6 bases). V dropped 6 bases and J dropped 7 bases, with 12 bases sitting between them. The CDR3 loop spans 13 amino acids. Looked up from germline, CDR1 is MNHEY and CDR2 is SVGAGI. CDR3 sequence: CASRFRGGEKLFF. For the CDR3, the DNA is TGTGCCAGCAGGTTCAGGGGCGGTGAAAAACTGTTTTTT.